The subject of this entry is one T cell receptor beta chain. Its antigen is still unknown. The libraries were made with immunoSEQ v3. Sequencing depth was 1.5 million to 2 million read pairs for survey level, roughly 5-6 million for deep. The data were produced by immunoSEQ multiplex PCR, yet TCRdb's version contains in-frame clones alone and is incomplete. Of around 26,000 clones in the sample, approximately 63% were seen once. The entry originates in a study of TIL therapy for anti-PD-1-resistant metastatic lung cancer. Study-level findings and limits: Compared with baseline intratumoral T cells, expanded TIL cultures were more clonal and less diverse (roughly 6% vs 31%).

The CDR3 runs 15 residues. Per germline, CDR1 SGHAT and CDR2 FQNNGV. V was trimmed by 5 bases and J by 3 bases, leaving 13 bases between them. Stated time point: pre-treatment sample, taken before nivolumab and TIL therapy. Tumor tissue came from excised metastases, mostly pleural nodules or supraclavicular lymph nodes. The sequence derives from a woman aged 30 to 85 with non-small cell lung cancer. Specimen: tumor tissue, collected at baseline. The chain couples TRBV11-2 to TRBJ2-2; D is unclear. CDR3 sequence: CASSHTDGDTGELFF. CDR3 sequence (DNA): TGTGCCAGCAGCCACACGGATGGGGACACCGGGGAGCTGTTTTTT.